These 29 T cell receptor beta chains were all obtained from the same sample, sequenced in a study of chemoradiotherapy in HPV16-positive cancers. Method: immunoSEQ multiplex PCR; TCRdb's copy keeps in-frame clones and lacks some. The top ten hold over 5% of the sample, which has fewer than 40,000 clones, approximately 73% seen once. This specimen was blood, taken from a patient who underwent chemoradiotherapy. The source of these receptors is a human donor with HPV-associated anogenital cancer.

J is TRBJ1-2 and V is TRBV6-1; 8 nucleotides match TRBD1. The CDR3 is 13 amino acids. The J segment lost 3 bases and the V segment lost 11 bases, leaving 8 bases of the junction unmatched. Germline V gene sequence: CDR1 MNHNS, CDR2 SASEGT. As DNA, the CDR3 is TGTGCCTCATCGGCGACAGGGGACTATGGCTACACCTTC. It is translated as CASSATGDYGYTF.

This clone was observed a handful of times. The J gene is TRBJ1-2, the V gene TRBV11-2; 9 bases are shared with TRBD1. Trimming at V came to 5 bases and at J to 7 bases, leaving 5 bases not matched to a gene. Germline V CDR1 and CDR2: SGHAT, FQNNGV. The CDR3 contains 13 residues. CDR3 DNA sequence: TGTGCCAGCAGCCCGGGGACAGGGACTGGCTACACCTTC. This translates into CASSPGTGTGYTF. Using reference TRBV11-2 and TRBJ1-2 for the parts outside the CDR3, the full variable domain is EAGVAQSPRYKIIEKRQSVAFWCNPISGHATLYWYQQILGQGPKLLIQFQNNGVVDDSQLPKDRFSAERLKGVDSTLKIQPAKLEDSAVYLCASSPGTGTGYTFGSGTRLTVV.

This clone was found a few times. This chain uses TRBV29-1 with TRBJ1-4; unclear D gene. This CDR3 contains 12 residues. V lost 7 bases and J lost 8, with 14 bases in between. Germline loops: CDR1 SQVTM, CDR2 ANQGSEA. CDR3 sequence: CSAGGGNEKLFF. The DNA for the CDR3 is TGCAGCGCCGGTGGAGGGAACGAAAAACTGTTTTTT.

The chain employs TRBV28 and TRBJ2-7, with a possible D match to TRBD2 (5 bases). This CDR3 comprises 15 residues. CDR1 is MDHEN, CDR2 SYDVKM, per germline. The V and J ends lost 4 bases and 1 base respectively, with 14 bases between them. The chain's CDR3 is CASSSKGSVSYEQYF. DNA for the CDR3: TGTGCCAGCAGTTCTAAAGGGAGTGTATCCTACGAGCAGTACTTC.

The chain is built from TRBV18 and TRBJ1-5; a possible D gene is TRBD1 (5 bases). V gave up 2 bases and J gave up 6 bases, with 14 bases separating them. Per the germline V gene, CDR1 is KGHSH and CDR2 is LQKENI. The CDR3 has 15 residues. In DNA form, the CDR3 reads TGTGCCAGCTCACCAACCGGGGCCCCCAGTCAGCCCCAGCATTTT. Protein sequence: CASSPTGAPSQPQHF.

V usage is TRBV6-5 and J usage is TRBJ2-5; D not resolved. Germline V lookup: CDR1 MNHEY, CDR2 SVGAGI. Trimming stripped 2 bases from V and 2 bases from J, with 12 bases between. This CDR3 has 15 residues. The CDR3: CASSYHRPPQETQYF. DNA for the CDR3: TGTGCCAGCAGTTACCACCGACCGCCGCAAGAGACCCAGTACTTC.

The chain recombines TRBV5-6 with TRBJ1-3, with D unresolved. The CDR3 is 16 residues long. Looked up from germline, CDR1 is SGHDT and CDR2 is YYEEEE. V was cut by 2 bases and J by 0 bases, with 12 bases left in between. The chain's CDR3 is CASSFGGLSSGNTIYF. CDR3 in DNA: TGTGCCAGCAGCTTTGGCGGGCTGTCCTCTGGAAACACCATATATTTT.

The chain carries TRBV29-1 and TRBJ2-2; no clear D. Germline V lookup: CDR1 SQVTM, CDR2 ANQGSEA. V was clipped by 4 bases and J by 3 bases, with 15 bases between them. The CDR3 runs 15 residues. CDR3 sequence reads: CSVAEGRQDTGELFF. DNA for the CDR3: TGCAGCGTTGCTGAAGGGCGACAAGACACCGGGGAGCTGTTTTTT.

The rearrangement joins TRBV11-2 to TRBJ1-2, with D unclear. The CDR3 sequence is 12 residues long. Between the trimmed V and J ends, which lost 5 bases and 7 bases, there was a span of 11 bases. CDR1 and CDR2 from the germline V gene are SGHAT and FQNNGV. CDR3 region: CASSQRGSGYTF. The DNA for the CDR3 is TGTGCCAGCAGCCAGAGAGGAAGTGGCTACACCTTC.

J is TRBJ1-1 and V is TRBV12-5; D is perhaps TRBD1 (5 bases). The CDR3 covers 15 residues. The germline gives CDR1 LGHNT, CDR2 FRNRAP. V was trimmed by 0 bases and J by 4 bases, leaving 12 bases between them. The CDR3: CASGLVRGIGTEAFF. The CDR3 nucleotides read TGTGCTAGTGGTTTGGTACGGGGGATCGGCACTGAAGCTTTCTTT.

The rearrangement uses TRBV5-1 and TRBJ2-3, with 10 bases matching TRBD1. The germline gives CDR1 SGHRS, CDR2 YFSETQ. This CDR3 is 15 amino acids long. V was clipped by 0 bases and J by 2 bases; unmatched bases: 0. The CDR3, as DNA: TGCGCCAGCAGCTTGGGACAGGGGGCCACAGATACGCAGTATTTT. The encoded protein is CASSLGQGATDTQYF.

The rearrangement joins TRBV2 to TRBJ1-1, with D hard to call. The ends were cut back, 5 bases at V and 1 base at J, with 14 bases in the middle. CDR3 size: 15 residues. Looked up from germline, CDR1 is SNHLY and CDR2 is FYNNEI. The CDR3 DNA reads TGTGCCAGCAGTTTTTCCGCCGCATCGAACACTGAAGCTTTCTTT. Translating it yields CASSFSAASNTEAFF.

This chain connects TRBV6-5 to TRBJ1-3, with 7 bases identical to TRBD1. V gave up 4 bases and J gave up 4 bases; unmatched junction bases: 7. The CDR3 has 15 residues. The germline V gene encodes CDR1 MNHEY and CDR2 SVGAGI. This CDR3 reads CASSSEGAGGNTIYF. The CDR3 DNA is TGTGCCAGCAGTTCAGAGGGGGCGGGGGGAAACACCATATATTTT.

The genes are TRBV18 and TRBJ2-2; D is uncertain. V was pared by 2 bases and J by 4 bases, with 14 bases between. This CDR3 contains 16 residues. The germline gives CDR1 KGHSH, CDR2 LQKENI. CDR3 nucleotides: TGTGCCAGCTCACCATCTGGACCCCTGGGCACCGGGGAGCTGTTTTTT. Translation: CASSPSGPLGTGELFF. Variable domain in full (rest from reference TRBV18 and TRBJ2-2): NAGVMQNPRHLVRRRGQEARLRCSPMKGHSHVYWYRQLPEEGLKFMVYLQKENIIDESGMPKERFSAEFPKEGPSILRIQQVVRGDSAAYFCASSPSGPLGTGELFFGEGSRLTVL.

The genes are TRBV9 and TRBJ2-2; 9 positions agree with TRBD2. CDR1 is SGDLS and CDR2 is YYNGEE in the germline V gene. The CDR3 covers 15 residues. V was pared by 4 bases and J by 1 base, with 2 bases of the junction left unmatched. CDR3 region: CASSPSGENTGELFF. The CDR3 DNA follows: TGTGCCAGCAGCCCTAGCGGGGAGAACACCGGGGAGCTGTTTTTT.

The rearrangement links TRBV11-2 to TRBJ2-5; tentatively, D is TRBD1 (6 bases). This CDR3 contains 16 residues. The V gene lost 1 base and the J gene lost 5 bases, with 17 bases spanning the gap. Germline CDR1 and CDR2: SGHAT and FQNNGV. CDR3 protein: CASSLVLRVDRETQYF. The CDR3 DNA follows: TGTGCCAGCAGCTTAGTACTGAGGGTAGACAGGGAGACCCAGTACTTC. The full variable domain, rest sourced from reference TRBV11-2 and TRBJ2-5, is EAGVAQSPRYKIIEKRQSVAFWCNPISGHATLYWYQQILGQGPKLLIQFQNNGVVDDSQLPKDRFSAERLKGVDSTLKIQPAKLEDSAVYLCASSLVLRVDRETQYFGPGTRLLVL.

This chain uses TRBV13 with TRBJ2-5; D not resolved. Per the germline V gene, CDR1 is PRHDT and CDR2 is FYEKMQ (reference sequence). CDR3 length: 12 residues. V dropped 1 base and J dropped 5 bases, with 5 bases sitting between them. In DNA, the CDR3 is TGTGCCAGCAGCTTAGTAAAGGAGACCCAGTACTTC. Protein sequence: CASSLVKETQYF.

The rearrangement links TRBV6-4 to TRBJ2-7; D is unclear. The CDR3 loop spans 10 amino acids. V lost 11 bases and J 3 bases, leaving 8 bases between the germline ends. Germline lookup yields CDR1 MRHNA and CDR2 SNTAGT. This chain's CDR3 is CAGPNYEQYF. The CDR3, as DNA: TGTGCCGGACCCAACTACGAGCAGTACTTC.

In this sample, this clone turned up a few times. The chain is built from TRBV29-1 and TRBJ1-2; D gene ambiguous. The CDR3 spans 11 residues. Trimming cost V 6 bases and J 3 bases, with 8 bases left between them. Germline assignment: CDR1 SQVTM and CDR2 ANQGSEA. CDR3 sequence (DNA): TGCAGCGTAGAGCACGACTATGGCTACACCTTC. This codes for CSVEHDYGYTF.

This chain links TRBV5-4 with TRBJ2-7; D uncertain. Germline V CDR1 and CDR2: SGHNT, YYREEE (reference sequence). Trimming pared 2 bases from V and 7 bases from J, leaving 10 bases between. This CDR3 has 12 residues. The DNA for the CDR3 is TGTGCCAGCAGCTTTCCGGGCCGAGAGCAGTACTTC. It codes for CASSFPGREQYF.

The CDR3 sequence: CASSPLREQYF. CDR3 bases: TGTGCCAGCAGCCCCTTACGGGAGCAGTACTTC. V and J are TRBV7-8 and TRBJ2-7; D is unresolved. Looked up from germline, CDR1 is SGHVS and CDR2 is FQNEAQ. V was pared by 5 bases and J by 7 bases, with 9 bases between. The CDR3 runs 11 residues.

The chain carries TRBV10-3 and TRBJ1-2; possibly TRBD1 for D (5 bases). Germline CDR1 is ENHRY and CDR2 is SYGVKD. CDR3 length: 15 residues. Between the trimmed V and J ends, which lost 5 bases and 4 bases, there was a span of 17 bases. In DNA form, the CDR3 reads TGTGCCATCAGTCCGCGCCAGGGTCCCAGCTATGGCTACACCTTC. Translation gives CAISPRQGPSYGYTF.

This chain joins TRBV5-4 and TRBJ1-5, with D perhaps TRBD1 (5 bases). CDR3 length: 17 residues. The V gene lost 1 base and the J gene lost 0 bases, with 14 bases spanning the gap. Germline CDR1 and CDR2: SGHNT and YYREEE (reference sequence). CDR3 coding DNA: TGTGCCAGCAGCTTGTACGCGCGGGGGATTAGCAATCAGCCCCAGCATTTT. The encoded protein is CASSLYARGISNQPQHF.

J is TRBJ1-3 and V is TRBV5-1, with a tentative D call TRBD1 (6 bases). Trimming pared 1 base from V and 1 base from J, leaving 6 bases between. CDR1 SGHRS and CDR2 YFSETQ come from the germline V gene. The CDR3 is 14 residues long. This CDR3 is CASSLTGSGNTIYF. The CDR3 bases are TGCGCCAGCAGCTTGACAGGGTCTGGAAACACCATATATTTT.

V and J are TRBV6-6 and TRBJ1-2; possible D gene TRBD1, 6 bases. Germline V gene data show CDR1 as MNHNY and CDR2 as SVGAGI (reference sequence). The germline V and J ends were trimmed by 2 bases and 3 bases, with 13 bases remaining between them. This CDR3 contains 15 residues. CDR3 amino acids: CASSYARGADYGYTF. The CDR3 DNA follows: TGTGCCAGCAGTTACGCACGGGGGGCGGACTATGGCTACACCTTC.

This clone showed up just a few times. J is TRBJ2-2 and V is TRBV7-9; 7 bases agree with TRBD1. Germline V gene lookup returns CDR1 SEHNR and CDR2 FQNEAQ (reference sequence). V shed 6 bases, J shed 1 base, and the junction held 8 bases outside the gene matches. The length of the CDR3 is 16 residues. CDR3 nucleotide sequence: TGTGCCAGCAGTCATACAGGGGACCTGAACACCGGGGAGCTGTTTTTT. It yields the protein CASSHTGDLNTGELFF.

This sequence joins TRBV5-4 and TRBJ1-6; weak D call: TRBD1 (5 bases). The V gene's germline CDR1 is SGHNT and CDR2 YYREEE (reference sequence). The CDR3 loop spans 15 amino acids. Between the trimmed V and J ends, which lost 1 base and 7 bases, there was a span of 12 bases. The CDR3 nucleotides are TGTGCCAGCAGCTTGACCGGGACCGGGAATTCACCCCTCCACTTT. Protein: CASSLTGTGNSPLHF. Complete variable domain (other parts from reference TRBV5-4 and TRBJ1-6): ETGVTQSPTHLIKTRGQQVTLRCSSQSGHNTVSWYQQALGQGPQFIFQYYREEENGRGNFPPRFSGLQFPNYSSELNVNALELDDSALYLCASSLTGTGNSPLHFGNGTRLTVT.

The CDR3 loop reads CASSLNTGRETQYF. CDR3 nucleotide sequence: TGTGCCAGCAGCTTGAACACAGGGAGAGAGACCCAGTACTTC. The V and J genes are TRBV11-2 and TRBJ2-5, with D perhaps matching TRBD1 (6 bases). Germline V lookup: CDR1 SGHAT, CDR2 FQNNGV. The CDR3 sequence is 14 residues long. Deletions cut 3 bases from V and 4 bases from J, with 12 bases between. Filled out from reference TRBV11-2 and TRBJ2-5, the complete variable domain reads EAGVAQSPRYKIIEKRQSVAFWCNPISGHATLYWYQQILGQGPKLLIQFQNNGVVDDSQLPKDRFSAERLKGVDSTLKIQPAKLEDSAVYLCASSLNTGRETQYFGPGTRLLVL.

This clone showed up just a few times. The chain's CDR3 is CASSLRTGGGYTF. DNA of the CDR3: TGTGCCAGCAGCCTACGGACAGGCGGTGGCTACACCTTC. The chain recombines TRBV7-4 with TRBJ1-2, with 7 bases identical to TRBD1. CDR1 SGHVT and CDR2 SQSDAQ come from the germline V gene. Trimming removed 5 bases from V and 7 bases from J; junction bases left unmatched: 7. The CDR3 runs to 13 residues.